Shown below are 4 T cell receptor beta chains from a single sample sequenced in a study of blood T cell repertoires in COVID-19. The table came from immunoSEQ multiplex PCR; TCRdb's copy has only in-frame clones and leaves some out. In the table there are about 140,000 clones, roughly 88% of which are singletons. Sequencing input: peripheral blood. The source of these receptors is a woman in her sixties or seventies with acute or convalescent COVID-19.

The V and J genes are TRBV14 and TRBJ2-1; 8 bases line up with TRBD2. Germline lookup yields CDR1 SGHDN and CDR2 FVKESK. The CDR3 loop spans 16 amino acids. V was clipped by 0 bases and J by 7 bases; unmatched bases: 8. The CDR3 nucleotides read TGTGCCAGCAGCCAAGACCTCGGGACTAGGGGGAATGAGCAGTTCTTC. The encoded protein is CASSQDLGTRGNEQFF.

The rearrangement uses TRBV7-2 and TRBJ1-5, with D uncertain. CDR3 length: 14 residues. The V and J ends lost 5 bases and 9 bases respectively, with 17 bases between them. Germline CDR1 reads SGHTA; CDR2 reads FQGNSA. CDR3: CASSPTLGERPQHF. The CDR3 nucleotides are TGTGCCAGCAGCCCTACCCTCGGGGAACGGCCCCAGCATTTT.

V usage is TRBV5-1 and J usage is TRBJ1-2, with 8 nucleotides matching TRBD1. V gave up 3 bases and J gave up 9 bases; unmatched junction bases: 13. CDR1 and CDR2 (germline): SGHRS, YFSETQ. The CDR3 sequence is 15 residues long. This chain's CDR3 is CASSSPDRVVPRYTF. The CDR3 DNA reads TGCGCCAGCAGCTCTCCGGACAGGGTCGTTCCGCGCTACACCTTC.

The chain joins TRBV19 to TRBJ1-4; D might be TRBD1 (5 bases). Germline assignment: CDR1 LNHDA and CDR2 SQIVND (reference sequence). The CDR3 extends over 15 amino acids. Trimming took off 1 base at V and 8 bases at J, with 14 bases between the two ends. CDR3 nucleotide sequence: TGTGCCAGTAGTATAGGCGGGGCGACTTGGGAAAAACTGTTTTTT. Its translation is CASSIGGATWEKLFF.